The clone carrying this T cell receptor (beta chain) was detected only a few times. The antigen is undetermined. The data stem from a study of identical twins. Study results and caveats: Out-of-frame alpha sequences shared between twins exhibited an excess of low generation probability.

Healthy Caucasians provided all donations. Using its own MiXCR run on the 5' RACE reads, TCRdb lists one record per CDR3 protein. The sample yields 250,000 to 300,000 distinct CDR3 sequences, roughly 9% seen once. Germline V lookup: CDR1 MDHEN, CDR2 SYDVKM. With 5 bases clipped from V and 6 bases from J, the junction kept 3 bases outside the gene matches. This CDR3 is built from 13 residues. These data also featured in a second study, about yellow fever vaccine responses in identical twins.

The specimen was CD8+ T cells sorted from blood. The sequence was obtained from a woman under 30 in good health. The rearrangement joins TRBV28 to TRBJ2-2; TRBD1 matches at 7 bases. The chain's CDR3 is CASSKQGSGELFF. In DNA, the CDR3 is TGTGCCAGCAGTAAACAGGGGTCCGGGGAGCTGTTTTTT.